A single sample is the source of the 18 T cell receptor beta chains below, sequenced in a study of shared clonotypes between healthy human individuals. Clones were read by immunoSEQ multiplex PCR, and TCRdb kept only the in-frame ones, dropping some. The sample yields roughly 590,000 clones, roughly 95% seen once. The naive CD8 population came from CD45RO-negative cells selected for CCR7, without terminally differentiated effector memory CD45RA+ cells. The specimen was naive CD8+ T cells sorted from blood. These receptor sequences come from a woman in her thirties in good health.

This sequence joins TRBV10-3 and TRBJ2-5, with 9 nucleotides matching TRBD2. With V trimmed by 9 bases and J by 5 bases, 10 bases remained unmatched. The germline V gene encodes CDR1 ENHRY and CDR2 SYGVKD. This CDR3 has 14 residues. CDR3 sequence reads: CAIQEAGGFETQYF. CDR3 DNA sequence: TGTGCCATACAAGAAGCGGGGGGTTTCGAGACCCAGTACTTC.

Note on this clone: A read error may produce the germline difference seen at one junction end. The chain links TRBV6-1 to TRBJ1-1; D remains unclear. The V gene's germline CDR1 is MNHNS and CDR2 SASEGT. CDR3 length: 9 amino acids. The CDR3 nucleotides read TGCAACACAGACACTGAAGCTTTCTTT. Its translation is CNTDTEAFF.

This clone was seen just once. The chain is built from TRBV7-9 and TRBJ1-3; D is ambiguous. The V end lost 3 bases, the J end lost 3 bases, and 15 bases lay between the germline ends. Germline loops: CDR1 SEHNR, CDR2 FQNEAQ (reference sequence). CDR3 length: 16 residues. CDR3 sequence reads: CASSLSGRSFGNTIYF. DNA for the CDR3: TGTGCCAGCAGCTTGAGTGGGAGGTCTTTTGGAAACACCATATATTTT.

V and J are TRBV28 and TRBJ2-7, with D maybe TRBD2 (5 bases). This CDR3 is 21 amino acids long. Germline values: CDR1 MDHEN, CDR2 SYDVKM. V lost 3 bases, J lost 0 bases, and 30 bases lay in between. CDR3 DNA sequence: TGTGCCAGCAGTTTCCCTTCGCCTGGGCCCTCGCGGGCCACCTCCTCCTACGAGCAGTACTTC. This codes for CASSFPSPGPSRATSSYEQYF.

The chain is built from TRBV2 and TRBJ1-1, with a tentative D call TRBD1 (6 bases). CDR3 length equals 14 residues. Germline CDR1 SNHLY, CDR2 FYNNEI. V was cut by 7 bases and J by 0 bases, with 12 bases left in between. In DNA, the CDR3 is TGTGCCAGCAATAAGGACAGTTTGAACACTGAAGCTTTCTTT. This codes for CASNKDSLNTEAFF.

V is TRBV2 and J is TRBJ2-7; TRBD1 is a possible D gene (6 bases). Trimming pared 0 bases from V and 3 bases from J, leaving 12 bases between. CDR3 length: 15 amino acids. The germline CDR1 and CDR2 sequences are SNHLY and FYNNEI. The CDR3 DNA is TGTGCCAGCAGTGAAGCGCCCGCCAGGGGCTACGAGCAGTACTTC. It is translated as CASSEAPARGYEQYF.

This chain uses TRBV7-6 with TRBJ2-2, with 7 bases that match TRBD1. Germline-derived CDR1 and CDR2 are SGHVS and FNYEAQ. CDR3 size: 16 residues. Trimming at V came to 6 bases and at J to 6 bases, leaving 13 bases not matched to a gene. For the CDR3, the DNA is TGTGCCAGCAGTTTCTCGCGAGGGGGCTATGCCGGGGAGCTGTTTTTT. Its protein product is CASSFSRGGYAGELFF. The full variable domain, its missing parts supplied by reference TRBV7-6 and TRBJ2-2, is GAGVSQSPRYKVTKRGQDVALRCDPISGHVSLYWYRQALGQGPEFLTYFNYEAQQDKSGLPNDRFSAERPEGSISTLTIQRTEQRDSAMYRCASSFSRGGYAGELFFGEGSRLTVL.

The rearrangement joins TRBV27 to TRBJ2-1; D is possibly TRBD2 (6 bases). Germline CDR1 and CDR2: MNHEY and SMNVEV (reference sequence). CDR3 length: 17 residues. V was pared by 0 bases and J by 2 bases, with 14 bases between. The CDR3 spells CASSLSAGTPPYNEQFF. CDR3 bases: TGTGCCAGCAGTTTATCGGCGGGGACCCCGCCCTACAATGAGCAGTTCTTC.

The V call is TRBV19, the J call TRBJ1-1, with 7 nucleotides matching TRBD1. The length of the CDR3 is 12 residues. From germline, CDR1 is LNHDA and CDR2 SQIVND (reference sequence). Germline trimming cut 8 bases from V and 4 bases from J; bases unmatched to any gene: 4. CDR3 protein: CASYRGGTEAFF. In DNA, the CDR3 is TGTGCCAGTTACAGGGGAGGCACTGAAGCTTTCTTT.

In DNA, the CDR3 is TGTGCCAGCAGCTCCTGGACAAACACCGGGGAGCTGTTTTTT. It encodes CASSSWTNTGELFF. The chain carries TRBV7-3 and TRBJ2-2, with TRBD1 as a possible D gene (5 bases). The V gene's germline CDR1 is SGHTA and CDR2 FQGTGA. The ends were cut back, 4 bases at V and 2 bases at J, with 8 bases in the middle. The CDR3 runs to 14 residues.

The V and J genes are TRBV10-2 and TRBJ2-7; 9 bases agree with TRBD2. The CDR3 has 15 amino acids. V lost 4 bases to trimming and J lost 2 bases; unmatched junction nucleotides: 6. Germline V lookup: CDR1 WSHSY, CDR2 SAAADI. The CDR3, as DNA: TGCGCCAGCAGTGGAGCGGGAGGCCTTACCTACGAGCAGTACTTC. Its protein is CASSGAGGLTYEQYF.

CDR3 DNA sequence: TGTGCCAGCAGTTACTCGCGAGGCACCGGGGAGCTGTTTTTT. It specifies CASSYSRGTGELFF. The chain has TRBV6-6 and TRBJ2-2; D call uncertain. Germline V gene lookup returns CDR1 MNHNY and CDR2 SVGAGI (reference sequence). The CDR3 consists of 14 residues. Trimming removed 0 bases from V and 4 bases from J, with 6 bases in between.

This rearrangement joins TRBV5-6 to TRBJ2-7; D is perhaps TRBD1 or TRBD2 (5 bases each). Germline CDR1 is SGHDT and CDR2 is YYEEEE. The CDR3 has 14 residues. Trimming pared 2 bases from V and 4 bases from J, leaving 13 bases between. In nucleotides, the CDR3 is TGTGCCAGCAGCTTCGGGACCTCCCTTTACGAGCAGTACTTC. Residues: CASSFGTSLYEQYF.

V gene TRBV19 combines with J gene TRBJ2-7; possible D gene TRBD2, 5 bases. Trimming left V 8 bases short and J 4 bases short, with 15 bases between. CDR1 and CDR2 (germline): LNHDA, SQIVND (reference sequence). There are 13 residues in the CDR3. CDR3 sequence reads: CASGWRVGYEQYF. CDR3 DNA sequence: TGTGCCAGTGGTTGGCGGGTTGGGTACGAGCAGTACTTC.

This clone was recorded only once. This chain uses TRBV7-9 with TRBJ1-1; D unclear. Trimming stripped 5 bases from V and 4 bases from J, with 14 bases between. Germline-derived CDR1 and CDR2 are SEHNR and FQNEAQ (reference sequence). The CDR3 runs to 14 residues. CDR3 coding DNA: TGTGCCAGCAGCCCCGGCTACTTTACCACTGAAGCTTTCTTT. The encoded protein is CASSPGYFTTEAFF.

V usage is TRBV11-1 and J usage is TRBJ2-7; D might be TRBD1 or TRBD2, each matching 5 bases. The V end was cut by 3 bases, the J end by 0 bases, with 12 bases between. CDR3 length: 15 amino acids. Germline CDR1 is SGHAT and CDR2 is FQDESV (reference sequence). CDR3 loop: CASSFGAGVSYEQYF. CDR3 coding DNA: TGTGCCAGCAGCTTTGGGGCCGGGGTCTCCTACGAGCAGTACTTC.

This chain connects TRBV27 to TRBJ2-1, with 8 bases fitting TRBD2. The V and J ends lost 4 bases and 1 base, in that order; junction bases with no gene match: 6. The CDR3 covers 16 residues. Germline V CDR1 and CDR2: MNHEY, SMNVEV (reference sequence). The CDR3 reads CASSSGGSGSYNEQFF. For the CDR3, the DNA is TGTGCCAGCAGTTCGGGGGGGAGCGGATCCTACAATGAGCAGTTCTTC.

The rearrangement uses TRBV4-1 and TRBJ2-1; 10 bases are shared with TRBD1. The V and J ends lost 7 bases and 10 bases, in that order; junction bases with no gene match: 7. CDR3 length: 13 residues. The V gene's germline CDR1 is MGHRA and CDR2 YSYEKL. In DNA, the CDR3 is TGCGCCAGCACAGGACAGGGGGTCGTGGAGCAGTTCTTC. This sequence encodes CASTGQGVVEQFF.